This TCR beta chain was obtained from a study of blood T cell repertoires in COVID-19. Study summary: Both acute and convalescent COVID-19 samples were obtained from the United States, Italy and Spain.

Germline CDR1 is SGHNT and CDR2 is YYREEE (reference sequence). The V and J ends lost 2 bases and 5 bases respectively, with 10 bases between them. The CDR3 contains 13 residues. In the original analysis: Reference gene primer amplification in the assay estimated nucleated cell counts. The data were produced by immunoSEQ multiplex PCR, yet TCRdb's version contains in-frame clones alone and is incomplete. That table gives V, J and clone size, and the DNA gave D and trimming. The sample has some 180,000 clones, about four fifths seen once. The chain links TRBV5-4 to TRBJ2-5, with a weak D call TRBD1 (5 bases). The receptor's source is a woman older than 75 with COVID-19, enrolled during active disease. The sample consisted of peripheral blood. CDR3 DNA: TGTGCCAGCAGCTTAGGGGTAGGGGAGACCCAGTACTTC. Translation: CASSLGVGETQYF.